This TCR beta chain was retrieved from a study of blood T cell repertoires in COVID-19. For the study at large: PBMCs, B-cell-depleted T cells, or T cells were the source of the cDNA or gDNA that made up the material.

The CDR3 extends over 13 amino acids. The V and J ends lost 6 bases and 4 bases, in that order; junction bases with no gene match: 4. Germline V gene lookup returns CDR1 MNHNY and CDR2 SVGAGI (reference sequence). Per the study methods: By means of reference gene primer amplification, nucleated cell counts were estimated. The repertoire was sequenced with immunoSEQ multiplex PCR; TCRdb's copy has only in-frame clones and lacks some. Clone size and the V and J calls come from that table; the DNA yielded D and trimming. The table includes some 58,000 clones, more than 85% detected once. The receptor's source is a middle-aged man with active COVID-19. Sequenced sample: peripheral blood. V gene TRBV6-6 combines with J gene TRBJ1-1, with TRBD1 matching over 8 bases. In DNA, the CDR3 is TGTGCCAGCAGACGAACAGGGGGCACTGAAGCTTTCTTT. Translation: CASRRTGGTEAFF.